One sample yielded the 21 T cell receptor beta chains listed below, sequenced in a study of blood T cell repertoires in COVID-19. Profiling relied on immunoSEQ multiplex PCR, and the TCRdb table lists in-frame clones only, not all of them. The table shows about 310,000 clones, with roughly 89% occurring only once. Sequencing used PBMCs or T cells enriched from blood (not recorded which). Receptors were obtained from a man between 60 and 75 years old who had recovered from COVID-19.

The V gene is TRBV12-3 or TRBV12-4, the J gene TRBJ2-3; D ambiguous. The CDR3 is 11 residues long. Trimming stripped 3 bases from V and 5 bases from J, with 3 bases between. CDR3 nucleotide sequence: TGTGCCAGCAGTTTTCTAGATACGCAGTATTTT. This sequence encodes CASSFLDTQYF.

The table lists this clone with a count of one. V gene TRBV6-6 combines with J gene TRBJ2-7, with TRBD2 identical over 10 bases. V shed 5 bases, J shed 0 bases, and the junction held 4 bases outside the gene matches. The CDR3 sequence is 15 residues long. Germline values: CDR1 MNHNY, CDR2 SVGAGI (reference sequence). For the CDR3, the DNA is TGTGCCAGCAGTATTAGCGGGGGGCACTCCTACGAGCAGTACTTC. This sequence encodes CASSISGGHSYEQYF.

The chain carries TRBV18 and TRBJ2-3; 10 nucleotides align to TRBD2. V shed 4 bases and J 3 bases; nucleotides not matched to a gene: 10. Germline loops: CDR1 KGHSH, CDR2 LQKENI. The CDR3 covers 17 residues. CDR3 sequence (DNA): TGTGCCAGCTCACGGCTACTAGCGGGAAGAAGGACAGATACGCAGTATTTT. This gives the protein CASSRLLAGRRTDTQYF. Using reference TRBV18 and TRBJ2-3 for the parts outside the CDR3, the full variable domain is NAGVMQNPRHLVRRRGQEARLRCSPMKGHSHVYWYRQLPEEGLKFMVYLQKENIIDESGMPKERFSAEFPKEGPSILRIQQVVRGDSAAYFCASSRLLAGRRTDTQYFGPGTRLTVL.

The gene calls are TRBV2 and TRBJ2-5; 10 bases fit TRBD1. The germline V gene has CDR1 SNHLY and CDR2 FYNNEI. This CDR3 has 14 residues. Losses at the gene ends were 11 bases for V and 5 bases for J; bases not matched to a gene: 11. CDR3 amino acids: CAGQRDRGMETQYF. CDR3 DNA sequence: TGTGCCGGCCAGCGGGACAGGGGTATGGAGACCCAGTACTTC.

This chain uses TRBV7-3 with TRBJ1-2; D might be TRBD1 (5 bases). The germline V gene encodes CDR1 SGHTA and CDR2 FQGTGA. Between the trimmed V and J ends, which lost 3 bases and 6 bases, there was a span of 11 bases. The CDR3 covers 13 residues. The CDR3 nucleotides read TGTGCCAGCAGCTTTCAGGGTGTGGATGGCTACACCTTC. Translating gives CASSFQGVDGYTF.

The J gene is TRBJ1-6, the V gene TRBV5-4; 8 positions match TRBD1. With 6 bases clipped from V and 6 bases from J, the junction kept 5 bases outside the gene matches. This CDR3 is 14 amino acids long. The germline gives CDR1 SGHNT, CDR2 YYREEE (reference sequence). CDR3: CASTLQGANSPLHF. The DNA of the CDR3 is TGTGCCAGCACCCTTCAGGGGGCTAATTCACCCCTCCACTTT.

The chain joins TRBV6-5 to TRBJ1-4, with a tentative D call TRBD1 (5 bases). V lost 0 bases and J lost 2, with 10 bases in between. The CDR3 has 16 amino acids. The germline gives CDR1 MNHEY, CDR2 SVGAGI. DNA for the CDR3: TGTGCCAGCAGTTACTCGCCAGGGTTCACTAATGAAAAACTGTTTTTT. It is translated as CASSYSPGFTNEKLFF.

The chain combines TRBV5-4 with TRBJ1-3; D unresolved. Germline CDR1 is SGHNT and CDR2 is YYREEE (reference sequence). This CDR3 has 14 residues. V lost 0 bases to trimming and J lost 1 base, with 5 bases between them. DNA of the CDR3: TGTGCCAGCAGCTTGGGGGCATCTGGAAACACCATATATTTT. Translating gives CASSLGASGNTIYF.

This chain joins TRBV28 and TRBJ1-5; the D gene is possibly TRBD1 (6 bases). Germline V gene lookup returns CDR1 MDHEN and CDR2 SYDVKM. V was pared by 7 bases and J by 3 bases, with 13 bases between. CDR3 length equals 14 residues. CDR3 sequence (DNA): TGTGCCAGCACCGTAGACAGGATCAATCAGCCCCAGCATTTT. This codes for CASTVDRINQPQHF.

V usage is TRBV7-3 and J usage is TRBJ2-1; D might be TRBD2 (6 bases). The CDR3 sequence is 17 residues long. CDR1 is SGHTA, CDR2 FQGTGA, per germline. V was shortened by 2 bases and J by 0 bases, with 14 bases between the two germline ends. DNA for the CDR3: TGTGCCAGCAGCTTATTGGGTAGCGGAAGCTCCTACAATGAGCAGTTCTTC. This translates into CASSLLGSGSSYNEQFF.

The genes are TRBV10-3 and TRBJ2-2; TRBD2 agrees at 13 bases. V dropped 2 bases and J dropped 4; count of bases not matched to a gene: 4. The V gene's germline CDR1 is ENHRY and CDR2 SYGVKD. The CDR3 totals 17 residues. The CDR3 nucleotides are TGTGCCATCAGTGAGGGACTAGCGGGAGCATCCACCGGGGAGCTGTTTTTT. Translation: CAISEGLAGASTGELFF.

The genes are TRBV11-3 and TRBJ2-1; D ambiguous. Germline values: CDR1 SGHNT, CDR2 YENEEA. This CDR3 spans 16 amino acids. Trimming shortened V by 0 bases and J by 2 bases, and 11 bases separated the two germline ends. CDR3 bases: TGTGCCAGCAGCTTAGAGCCTAACCCGGCCTACAATGAGCAGTTCTTC. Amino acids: CASSLEPNPAYNEQFF.

The CDR3: CASSQDRSTGTTNYGYTF. CDR3 nucleotide sequence: TGCGCCAGCAGCCAAGATCGAAGTACAGGGACAACTAACTATGGCTACACCTTC. The chain links TRBV4-1 to TRBJ1-2; D is perhaps TRBD1 (6 bases). The CDR3 contains 18 residues. The germline V gene has CDR1 MGHRA and CDR2 YSYEKL. V shed 0 bases and J shed 0 bases, with 17 bases lying between them.

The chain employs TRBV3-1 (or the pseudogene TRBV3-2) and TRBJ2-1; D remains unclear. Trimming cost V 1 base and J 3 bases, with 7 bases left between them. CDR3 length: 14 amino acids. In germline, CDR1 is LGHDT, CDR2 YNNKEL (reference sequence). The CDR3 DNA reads TGTGCCAGCAGCCAAGGGCCGATCTACAATGAGCAGTTCTTC. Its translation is CASSQGPIYNEQFF.

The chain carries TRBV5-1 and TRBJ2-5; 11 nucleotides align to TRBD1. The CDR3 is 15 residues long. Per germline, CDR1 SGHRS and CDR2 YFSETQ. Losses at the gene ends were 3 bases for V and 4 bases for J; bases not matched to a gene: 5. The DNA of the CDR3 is TGCGCCAGCAGCTCGACCGGGACAGGGGGAGAGACCCAGTACTTC. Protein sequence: CASSSTGTGGETQYF.

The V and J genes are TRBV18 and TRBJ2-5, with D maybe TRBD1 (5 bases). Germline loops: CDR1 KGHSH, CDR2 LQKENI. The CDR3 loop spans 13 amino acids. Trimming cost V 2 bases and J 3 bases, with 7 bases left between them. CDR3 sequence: CASSPDRKETQYF. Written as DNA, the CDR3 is TGTGCCAGCTCACCAGACAGAAAAGAGACCCAGTACTTC.

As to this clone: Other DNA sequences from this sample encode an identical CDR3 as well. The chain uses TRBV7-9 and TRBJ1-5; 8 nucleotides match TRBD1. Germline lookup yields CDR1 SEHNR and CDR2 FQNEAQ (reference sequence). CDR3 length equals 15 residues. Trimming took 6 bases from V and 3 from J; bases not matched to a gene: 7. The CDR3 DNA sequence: TGTGCCAGCAGTTCAGGGCAGGGGGCCAATCAGCCCCAGCATTTT. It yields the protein CASSSGQGANQPQHF.

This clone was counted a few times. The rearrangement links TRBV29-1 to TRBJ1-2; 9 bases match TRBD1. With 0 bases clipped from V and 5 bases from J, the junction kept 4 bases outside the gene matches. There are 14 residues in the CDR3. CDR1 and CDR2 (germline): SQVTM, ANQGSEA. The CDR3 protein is CSVEDPGTGYGYTF. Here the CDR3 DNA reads TGCAGCGTTGAAGACCCCGGGACAGGGTATGGCTACACCTTC.

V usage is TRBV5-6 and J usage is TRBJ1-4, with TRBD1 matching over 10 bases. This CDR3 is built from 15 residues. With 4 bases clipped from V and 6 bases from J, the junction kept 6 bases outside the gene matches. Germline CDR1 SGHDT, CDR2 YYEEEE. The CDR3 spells CASSIRQGADEKLFF. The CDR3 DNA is TGTGCCAGCAGCATCAGACAGGGGGCGGATGAAAAACTGTTTTTT.

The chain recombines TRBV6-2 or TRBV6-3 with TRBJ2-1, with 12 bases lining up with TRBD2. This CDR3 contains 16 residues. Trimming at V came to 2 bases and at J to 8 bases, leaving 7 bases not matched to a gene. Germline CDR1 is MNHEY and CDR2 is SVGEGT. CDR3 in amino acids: CASSYLAGGPKYEQFF. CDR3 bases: TGTGCCAGCAGTTACCTAGCGGGAGGGCCTAAGTATGAGCAGTTCTTC.

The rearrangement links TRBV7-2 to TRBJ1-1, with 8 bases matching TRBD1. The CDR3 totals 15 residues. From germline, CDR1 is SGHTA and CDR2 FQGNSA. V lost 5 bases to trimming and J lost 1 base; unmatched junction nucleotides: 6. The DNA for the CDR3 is TGTGCCAGCAGCATCCCAGACAGGGGGAACACTGAAGCTTTCTTT. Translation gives CASSIPDRGNTEAFF.